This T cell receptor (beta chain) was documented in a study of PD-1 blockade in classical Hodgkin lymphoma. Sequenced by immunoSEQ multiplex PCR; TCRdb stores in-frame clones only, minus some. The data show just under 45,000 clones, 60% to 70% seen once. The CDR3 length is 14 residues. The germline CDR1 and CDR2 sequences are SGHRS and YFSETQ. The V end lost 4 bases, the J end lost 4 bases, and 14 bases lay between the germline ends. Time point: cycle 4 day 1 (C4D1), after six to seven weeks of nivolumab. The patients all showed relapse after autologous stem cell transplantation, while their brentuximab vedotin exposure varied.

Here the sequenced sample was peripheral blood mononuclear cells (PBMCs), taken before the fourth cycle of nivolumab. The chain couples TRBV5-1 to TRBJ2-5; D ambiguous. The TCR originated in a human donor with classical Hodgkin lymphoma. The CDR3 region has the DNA TGCGCCAGCAGCCAAGAGCCAAACCGAGAGACCCAGTACTTC. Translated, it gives CASSQEPNRETQYF.